The sequence of this T cell receptor beta chain was determined in a study of T cells expressing NK-cell markers. No DNA is given; TCRdb re-called the 5' RACE reads and lists each CDR3 protein once. The sample's table shows over 100,000 distinct CDR3 sequences. CDR3 size: 16 residues. Germline V gives CDR1 LGHDT, CDR2 YNNKEL (reference sequence). The material sequenced was blood T cells: a sorted CD56 or NKG2C T cell subset, CD4+ or CD8+ T cells, or bulk PBMC T cells (not recorded which). This receptor was obtained from a woman aged 18 to 75 in good health. V usage is TRBV3-1 and J usage is TRBJ2-5; TCRdb's assignment of TRBD2 cannot be checked, as there is no DNA. The CDR3 reads CASSQNSASGKETQYF.